The 7 T cell receptor beta chains listed next were all sequenced from one sample in a study of T cells in women clearing cervical HPV infection. Some clones are missing from TCRdb's copy, which holds only in-frame ones; the method was immunoSEQ multiplex PCR. The sample has 25,000 or so clones; the top ten hold roughly 11%. The sample consisted of blood buffy coat. These receptors were collected from a woman between 18 and 70 years old with a cervical HPV16 infection that either progressed to CIN3+ or cleared (not recorded which).

Remarks on this clone: Sequencing ends 3 residues short of the CDR3 end; the germline J gene provides the rest. V and J are TRBV19 and TRBJ2-1; D gene unclear. Looked up from germline, CDR1 is LNHDA and CDR2 is SQIVND (reference sequence). The CDR3 is made up of 18 amino acids. Trimming took 4 bases from V and 4 from J, leaving 23 bases between them. The CDR3 protein is CASSKNPITRSLYNEQFF. Incomplete CDR3 DNA: TGTGCCAGTAGTAAGAACCCGATAACAAGGTCCCTTTACAATGAG.

As concerns this clone: The observed sequence ends 3 residues before the CDR3 terminus, with the missing tail filled in from the germline J gene. The genes are TRBV19 and TRBJ2-1; D might be TRBD2 (6 bases). V lost 2 bases, J lost 2 bases, and 16 bases lay in between. The length of the CDR3 is 17 residues. In germline, CDR1 is LNHDA, CDR2 SQIVND (reference sequence). Incomplete CDR3 DNA: TGTGCCAGTAGTATAAATGGCCGGGGGAGAACCTACAATGAG. Protein sequence: CASSINGRGRTYNE. In full, the CDR3 is CASSINGRGRTYNEQFF.

Comments on this clone: The read terminates 3 residues ahead of where the CDR3 ends, so the germline J gene completes it. V gene TRBV20-1 combines with J gene TRBJ1-6, with D perhaps TRBD1 (5 bases). CDR3 length: 15 amino acids. The V end was cut by 3 bases, the J end by 5 bases, with 14 bases between. Germline V gives CDR1 DFQATT, CDR2 SNEGSKA (reference sequence). CDR3 in amino acids: CSASRGVGNNSPLHF. The CDR3 DNA, read in part, is TGCAGTGCTAGTCGAGGGGTTGGGAATAATTCACCC.

Note on this clone: Coverage ceases 3 residues before the CDR3 finishes, and the germline J gene fills in the end. The rearrangement joins TRBV6-1 to TRBJ2-5, with D perhaps matching TRBD1 (5 bases). CDR1 is MNHNS and CDR2 is SASEGT in the germline V gene. The CDR3 loop spans 13 amino acids. V was shortened by 4 bases and J by 6 bases, with 12 bases between the two germline ends. The CDR3 bases that were read are TGTGCCAGCAGTGTCCAGGGCGCGAAGACC. It yields the protein CASSVQGAKT. The entire CDR3 sequence reads CASSVQGAKTQYF.

As for this clone: The read halts 3 residues ahead of the CDR3 end, with the missing end drawn from the germline J gene. Other DNA sequences within the sample encode an identical CDR3. The genes are TRBV5-1 and TRBJ1-3; 7 bases are shared with TRBD1. Germline values: CDR1 SGHRS, CDR2 YFSETQ. Germline trimming cut 4 bases from V and 1 base from J; bases unmatched to any gene: 5. This CDR3 is built from 15 residues. CDR3 in amino acids: CASSKTGLSGNTIYF. The sequenced part of the CDR3 DNA is TGCGCCAGCAGCAAGACAGGGTTATCTGGAAACACC.

Points on this clone: The read ends 3 residues before the CDR3 terminus; that terminus is restored from the germline J gene. The rearrangement joins TRBV27 to TRBJ2-3; D remains ambiguous. The CDR3 spans 13 residues. Between the trimmed V and J ends, which lost 6 bases and 5 bases, there was a span of 12 bases. CDR1 is MNHEY and CDR2 is SMNVEV in the germline V gene (reference sequence). The CDR3 here is CASRLQVIDTQYF. Incomplete CDR3 DNA: TGTGCCAGCAGGCTTCAGGTTATAGATACG.

In the case of this clone: Read data end 3 residues before the CDR3 end; the end is taken from the germline J gene. V gene TRBV5-1 combines with J gene TRBJ2-1, with 10 bases lining up with TRBD2. The junction had 7 bases not matched to a gene; V was cut back by 4 bases and J by 0 bases. The CDR3 runs 17 residues. The V gene's germline CDR1 is SGHRS and CDR2 YFSETQ. Partial CDR3 DNA: TGCGCCAGCAGCCAACGCCCTAGCGGGAGCTCCTACAATGAG. Amino acid sequence: CASSQRPSGSSYNE. The full CDR3 is CASSQRPSGSSYNEQFF.